This note documents a single TCR beta chain sequence. The antigen is undetermined. The record originates from a study of cytomegalovirus exposure and HLA in healthy donors. The PCR was carried out with 60 Vbeta primers and 13 Jbeta primers. In the original processing: An analysis performed later counted about 80 million unique TCR beta chains (roughly 9.9 million of them shared). Clones were read by immunoSEQ multiplex PCR, and TCRdb kept only the in-frame ones, dropping some. Clone size and the V and J calls come from that table; the DNA yielded D and trimming. The repertoire holds some 150,000 clones, with 60% to 85% as singletons. The CDR3 contains 14 residues. Trimming took 0 bases from V and 5 from J, leaving 11 bases between them. Per germline, CDR1 MGHRA and CDR2 YSYEKL. Findings and limits, study-wide: Later analysis revealed greater clonal expansion in HLA-associated TCR beta chains than in equally common others.

The chain recombines TRBV4-1 with TRBJ2-7; D gene uncertain. This TCR came from a woman aged 40 to 50 in good health and CMV-seronegative. Sequencing was done on a sample of PBMCs. This chain's CDR3 is CASSQDSRTDEQYF. The CDR3 region has the DNA TGCGCCAGCAGCCAAGATTCCAGAACCGACGAGCAGTACTTC.